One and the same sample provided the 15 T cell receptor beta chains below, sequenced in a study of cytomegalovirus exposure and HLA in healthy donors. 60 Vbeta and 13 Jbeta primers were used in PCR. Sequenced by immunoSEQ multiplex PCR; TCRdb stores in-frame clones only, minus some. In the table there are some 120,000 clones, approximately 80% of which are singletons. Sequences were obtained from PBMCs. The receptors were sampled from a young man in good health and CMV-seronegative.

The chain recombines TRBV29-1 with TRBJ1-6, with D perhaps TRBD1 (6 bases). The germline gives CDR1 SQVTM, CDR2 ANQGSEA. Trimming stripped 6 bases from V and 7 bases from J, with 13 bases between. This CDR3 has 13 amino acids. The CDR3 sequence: CSVLEGGNSPLHF. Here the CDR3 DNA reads TGCAGCGTCCTGGAAGGGGGAAATTCACCCCTCCACTTT.

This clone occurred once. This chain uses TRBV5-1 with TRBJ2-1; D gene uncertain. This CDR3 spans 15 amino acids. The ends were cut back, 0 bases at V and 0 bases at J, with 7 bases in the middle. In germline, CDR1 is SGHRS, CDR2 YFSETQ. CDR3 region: CASSLVWSSYNEQFF. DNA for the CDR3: TGCGCCAGCAGCTTGGTCTGGAGCTCCTACAATGAGCAGTTCTTC.

The CDR3 loop reads CAISGRWADIQYF. DNA for the CDR3: TGTGCCATCAGTGGACGGTGGGCTGACATTCAGTACTTC. The chain employs TRBV10-3 and TRBJ2-4; no definite D call. V shed 4 bases and J shed 8 bases, with 12 bases lying between them. CDR1 is ENHRY, CDR2 SYGVKD, per germline. This CDR3 comprises 13 residues.

DNA of the CDR3: TGTGCCAGCAGCGGATCGACAGCCCGCACAGATACGCAGTATTTT. This sequence encodes CASSGSTARTDTQYF. The chain uses TRBV9 and TRBJ2-3; tentative D call: TRBD1 (5 bases). The germline V gene has CDR1 SGDLS and CDR2 YYNGEE. V was shortened by 3 bases and J by 1 base, with 12 bases between the two germline ends. The CDR3 is made up of 15 amino acids.

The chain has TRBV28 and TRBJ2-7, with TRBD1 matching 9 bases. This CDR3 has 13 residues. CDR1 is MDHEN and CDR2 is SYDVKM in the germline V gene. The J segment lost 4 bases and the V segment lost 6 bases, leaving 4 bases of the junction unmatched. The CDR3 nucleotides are TGTGCCAGCAGGGGACAGGGATATTACGAGCAGTACTTC. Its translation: CASRGQGYYEQYF.

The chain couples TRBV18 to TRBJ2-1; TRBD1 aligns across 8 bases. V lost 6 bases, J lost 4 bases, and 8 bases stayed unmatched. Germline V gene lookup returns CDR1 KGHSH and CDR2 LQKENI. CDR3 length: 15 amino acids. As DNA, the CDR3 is TGTGCCAGCTCGTCTCGGGGACAGGAGTACAATGAGCAGTTCTTC. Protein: CASSSRGQEYNEQFF.

CDR3 protein: CASSDGHGDTQYF. In nucleotides, the CDR3 is TGTGCCAGCAGTGACGGCCACGGGGATACGCAGTATTTT. The chain is built from TRBV6-4 and TRBJ2-3; no firm D call. Trimming took 2 bases from V and 6 from J, leaving 9 bases between them. This CDR3 spans 13 amino acids. The germline V gene encodes CDR1 MRHNA and CDR2 SNTAGT.

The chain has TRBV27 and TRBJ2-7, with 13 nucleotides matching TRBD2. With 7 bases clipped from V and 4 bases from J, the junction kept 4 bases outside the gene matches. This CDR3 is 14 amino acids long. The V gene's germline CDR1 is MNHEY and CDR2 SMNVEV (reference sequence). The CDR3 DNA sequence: TGTGCCAGCACTTCGACTAGCGGGAGGTACGAGCAGTACTTC. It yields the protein CASTSTSGRYEQYF.

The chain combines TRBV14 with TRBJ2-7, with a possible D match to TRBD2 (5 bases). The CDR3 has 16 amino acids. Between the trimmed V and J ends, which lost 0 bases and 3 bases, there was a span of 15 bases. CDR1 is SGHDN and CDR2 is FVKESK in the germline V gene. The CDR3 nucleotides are TGTGCCAGCAGCCAAGAGACACGACCCGGAGGCTACGAGCAGTACTTC. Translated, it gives CASSQETRPGGYEQYF.

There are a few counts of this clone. CDR3 DNA: TGTGCCAGTAGTATAGGGAGCGGACCCCCGAACACCGGGGAGCTGTTTTTT. Translating gives CASSIGSGPPNTGELFF. V usage is TRBV19 and J usage is TRBJ2-2; tentatively, D is TRBD2 (5 bases). V shed 1 base and J shed 0 bases, with 12 bases lying between them. The CDR3 loop spans 17 amino acids. Germline V gene lookup returns CDR1 LNHDA and CDR2 SQIVND (reference sequence).

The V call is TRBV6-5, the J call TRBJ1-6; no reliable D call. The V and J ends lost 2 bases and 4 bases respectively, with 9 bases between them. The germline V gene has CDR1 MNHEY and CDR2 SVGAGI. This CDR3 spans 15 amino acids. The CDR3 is CASSYGRHYNSPLHF. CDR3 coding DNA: TGTGCCAGCAGTTACGGGCGTCATTATAATTCACCCCTCCACTTT.

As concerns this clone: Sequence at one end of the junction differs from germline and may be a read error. This CDR3 reads CSSSLYGNTIYF. The CDR3 region has the DNA TGTTCCAGCAGCTTATATGGAAACACCATATATTTT. The gene calls are TRBV7-9 and TRBJ1-3; no firm D call. This CDR3 region has 12 residues. Looked up from germline, CDR1 is SEHNR and CDR2 is FQNEAQ (reference sequence).

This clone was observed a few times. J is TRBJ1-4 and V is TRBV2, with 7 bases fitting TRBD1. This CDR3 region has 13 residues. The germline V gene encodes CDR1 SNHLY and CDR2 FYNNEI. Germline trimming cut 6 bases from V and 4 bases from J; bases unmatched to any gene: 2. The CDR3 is CASRRDSNEKLFF. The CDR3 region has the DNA TGTGCCAGCAGGAGGGACAGTAATGAAAAACTGTTTTTT.

The CDR3 nucleotides are TGTGCCAGCTCACTCCGGTACCAAGAGACCCAGTACTTC. Encoded protein: CASSLRYQETQYF. J is TRBJ2-5 and V is TRBV18; no clear D gene. Looked up from germline, CDR1 is KGHSH and CDR2 is LQKENI. V lost 4 bases and J lost 0, with 6 bases in between. This CDR3 contains 13 residues.

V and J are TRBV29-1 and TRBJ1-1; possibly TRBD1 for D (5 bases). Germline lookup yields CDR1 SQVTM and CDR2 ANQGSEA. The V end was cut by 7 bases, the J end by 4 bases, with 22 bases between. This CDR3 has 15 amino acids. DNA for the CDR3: TGCAGCGCGGAAAAGGGGTGGAGTGGGGCCACTGAAGCTTTCTTT. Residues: CSAEKGWSGATEAFF.